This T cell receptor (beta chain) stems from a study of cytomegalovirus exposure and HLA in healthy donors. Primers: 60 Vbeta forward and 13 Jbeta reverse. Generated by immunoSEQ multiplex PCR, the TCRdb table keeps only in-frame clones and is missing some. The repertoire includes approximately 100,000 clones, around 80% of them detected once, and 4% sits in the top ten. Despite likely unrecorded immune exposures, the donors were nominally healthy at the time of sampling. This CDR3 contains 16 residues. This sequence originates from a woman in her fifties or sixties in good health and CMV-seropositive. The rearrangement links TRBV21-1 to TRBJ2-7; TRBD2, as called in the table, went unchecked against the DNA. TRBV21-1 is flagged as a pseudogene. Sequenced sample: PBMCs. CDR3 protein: CASTPLPGLGSYEQYF. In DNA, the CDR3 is TGTGCCAGCACCCCTCTTCCGGGACTAGGGTCCTACGAGCAGTACTTC.